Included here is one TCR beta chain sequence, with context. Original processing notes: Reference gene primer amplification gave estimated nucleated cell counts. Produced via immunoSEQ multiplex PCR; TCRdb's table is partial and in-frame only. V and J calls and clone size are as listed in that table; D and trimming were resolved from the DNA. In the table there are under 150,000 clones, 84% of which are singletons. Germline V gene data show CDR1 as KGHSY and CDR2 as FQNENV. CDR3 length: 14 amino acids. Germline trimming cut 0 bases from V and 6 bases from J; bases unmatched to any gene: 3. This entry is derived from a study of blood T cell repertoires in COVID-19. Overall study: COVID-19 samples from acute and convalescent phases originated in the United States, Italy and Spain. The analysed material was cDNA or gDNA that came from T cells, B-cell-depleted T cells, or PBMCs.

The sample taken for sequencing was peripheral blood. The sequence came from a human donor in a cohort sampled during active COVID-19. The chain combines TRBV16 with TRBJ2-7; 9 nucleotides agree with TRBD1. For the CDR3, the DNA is TGTGCCAGCAGCCAATCAAACAGGGGGCCCGAGCAGTACTTC. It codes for CASSQSNRGPEQYF.